This T cell receptor (beta chain) was recorded in a study of a mutant IDH1 vaccine in newly diagnosed glioma. In the study overall: The initiation of vaccination occurred 4-6 weeks after radiotherapy alone, or with temozolomide cycles. Those enrolled had earlier been treated with radiotherapy, temozolomide, or both, mostly both. Overall study results and limits: Alterations occurring in top peripheral T cell clonotypes seemed unrelated to pseudoprogression.

The CDR3 extends over 12 amino acids. V was clipped by 10 bases and J by 2 bases, with 8 bases between them. The germline gives CDR1 LNHDA, CDR2 SQIVND (reference sequence). Clones were read by immunoSEQ multiplex PCR, and TCRdb kept only the in-frame ones, dropping some. The sample shows around 40,000 clones, roughly 85% of them seen only once. Turning to this clone: What it recognizes is unknown.

Regarding time point: week 5, during vaccination. Each vaccine dose was 300 ug of mutant IDH1 20-mer peptide, with topical imiquimod. Astrocytomas that were new, WHO grade 3 or 4, IDH1-mutant and ATRX-lost were present in the donors. The sequence came from a man aged 40-49 years with glioma. The chain has TRBV19 and TRBJ2-2; possibly TRBD2 for D (5 bases). This specimen was PBMCs, taken from a glioma patient whose treatment included an IDH1 peptide vaccine. CDR3 amino acids: CATRLNTGELFF. In nucleotides, the CDR3 is TGTGCCACCCGACTAAACACCGGGGAGCTGTTTTTT.